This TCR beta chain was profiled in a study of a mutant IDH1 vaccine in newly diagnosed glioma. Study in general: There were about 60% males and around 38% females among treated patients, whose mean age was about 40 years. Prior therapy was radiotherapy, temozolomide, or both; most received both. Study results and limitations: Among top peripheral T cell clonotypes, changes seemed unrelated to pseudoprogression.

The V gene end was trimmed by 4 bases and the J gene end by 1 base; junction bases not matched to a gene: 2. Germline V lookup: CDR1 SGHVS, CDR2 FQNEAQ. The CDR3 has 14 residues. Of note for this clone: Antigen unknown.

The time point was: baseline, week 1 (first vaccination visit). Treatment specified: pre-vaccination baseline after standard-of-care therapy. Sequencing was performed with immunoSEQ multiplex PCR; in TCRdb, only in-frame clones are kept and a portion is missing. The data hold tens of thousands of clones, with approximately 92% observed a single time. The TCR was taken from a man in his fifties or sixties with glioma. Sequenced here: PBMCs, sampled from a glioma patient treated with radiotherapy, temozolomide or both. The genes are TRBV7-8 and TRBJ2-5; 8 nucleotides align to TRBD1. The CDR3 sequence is CASSWDRIQETQYF. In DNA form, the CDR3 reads TGTGCCAGCAGCTGGGACAGGATCCAAGAGACCCAGTACTTC.